Sequencing of this T cell receptor beta chain was carried out in a study of T cells after yellow fever vaccination. About the study: Fractions with few cells were prepared using SMART-Seq v4 Ultra Low Input. Study-wide results and caveats: Secondary responses were weaker yet peaked faster, day 5 versus 15. Highly abundant clonotypes carried over from the bulk population could end up in FACS-sorted repertoires as contaminants.

Trimming removed 2 bases from V and 2 bases from J; junction bases left unmatched: 13. This CDR3 comprises 19 residues. CDR1 and CDR2 from the germline V gene are MNHEY and SVGEGT. TCR cDNA was made by 5'RACE template switching, adding a universal primer site and UMIs. TCRdb itself ran the 5' RACE reads through MiXCR, one entry per CDR3 protein. The sample shows fewer than 500,000 distinct CDR3 sequences, 18% of them seen only once. A remark on this clonotype: What it binds is not known.

The material was PBMCs, obtained before the yellow fever booster vaccination. This receptor was taken from a man between 18 and 29 years old who received the YFV17D yellow fever vaccine. The chain joins TRBV6-2 or TRBV6-3 to TRBJ2-2; TRBD2 aligns across 8 bases. The CDR3 bases are TGTGCCAGCAGTTACCCGAGGGGAGAAGCGGGGGACAACACCGGGGAGCTGTTTTTT. Translating gives CASSYPRGEAGDNTGELFF.